This T cell receptor (beta chain) was obtained from a study of TIL therapy for anti-PD-1-resistant metastatic lung cancer. Sequencing used immunoSEQ v3. Only in-frame clones appear in the TCRdb table, and some are missing; sequencing was by immunoSEQ multiplex PCR. This table holds 45,000 to 60,000 clones, less than 80% found once. Noted time point: pre-treatment sample, taken before nivolumab and TIL therapy. From germline, CDR1 is SNHLY and CDR2 FYNNEI. The CDR3 has 11 residues. Trimming took off 8 bases at V and 8 bases at J, with 12 bases between the two ends. The sequence was collected from a woman between 30 and 85 years old with non-small cell lung cancer. The sample here was blood, taken at baseline. The chain employs TRBV2 and TRBJ1-2; D possibly corresponds to TRBD1 (5 bases). The CDR3, as DNA: TGTGCCAGCGGGCAGGGCTACGGCTACACCTTC. Residues: CASGQGYGYTF. Full variable domain (rest looked up from reference TRBV2 and TRBJ1-2): EPEVTQTPSHQVTQMGQEVILRCVPISNHLYFYWYRQILGQKVEFLVSFYNNEISEKSEIFDDQFSVERPDGSNFTLKIRSTKLEDSAMYFCASGQGYGYTFGSGTRLTVV.